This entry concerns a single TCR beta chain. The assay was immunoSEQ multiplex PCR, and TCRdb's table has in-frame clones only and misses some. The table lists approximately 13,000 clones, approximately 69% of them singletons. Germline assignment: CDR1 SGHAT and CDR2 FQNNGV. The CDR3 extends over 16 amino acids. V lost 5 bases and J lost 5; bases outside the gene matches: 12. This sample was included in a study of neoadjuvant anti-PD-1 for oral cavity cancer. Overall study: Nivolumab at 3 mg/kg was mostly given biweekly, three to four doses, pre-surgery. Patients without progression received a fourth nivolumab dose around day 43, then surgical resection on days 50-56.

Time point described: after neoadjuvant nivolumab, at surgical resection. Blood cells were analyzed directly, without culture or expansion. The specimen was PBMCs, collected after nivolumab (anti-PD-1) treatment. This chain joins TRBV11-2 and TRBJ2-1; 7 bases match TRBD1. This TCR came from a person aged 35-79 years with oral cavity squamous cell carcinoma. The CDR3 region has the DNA TGTGCCAGCAGCCTCCAAAGACAGGGTCTAGACAATGAGCAGTTCTTC. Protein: CASSLQRQGLDNEQFF.